The present T cell receptor beta chain was sequenced within a study of radiotherapy plus CTLA-4 blockade in lung cancer. With V trimmed by 0 bases and J by 9 bases, 4 bases remained unmatched. Germline CDR1 reads MNHEY; CDR2 reads SVGAGI. The CDR3 consists of 15 residues. The protocol was immunoSEQ multiplex PCR, while the TCRdb copy is restricted to in-frame clones and leaves out a portion. The profile shows 28,000 or so clones, 78% of them singletons. This clone has only one observation. The antigen is not known. Patients had chemo-refractory metastatic non-small-cell lung cancer and received focal radiation plus CTLA-4 blockade that used ipilimumab. The study's findings and limits: Reports state that early shifts in blood T cell clones, with interferon-beta, best predicted response.

J is TRBJ2-1 and V is TRBV6-5; 11 bases line up with TRBD2. The source is a human donor with non-small cell lung cancer who had stable disease on radiotherapy plus ipilimumab. Source: peripheral blood, taken from a patient treated with radiotherapy plus ipilimumab. The CDR3 spells CASSYSTSGVGEQFF. The CDR3, as DNA: TGTGCCAGCAGTTACTCGACTAGCGGGGTTGGTGAGCAGTTCTTC.